A single sample is the source of the 32 T cell receptor beta chains below, sequenced in a study of breast tumors, draining lymph nodes, adjacent tissues. Samples came from axillary lymph nodes draining the breast cancer. TCRdb analysed the multiplex PCR reads with MiXCR anew, one entry per CDR3 protein. The data contain approximately 280,000 distinct CDR3 sequences, about 30% of them singletons. Specimen: axillary lymph node tissue. Every receptor here comes from a female donor with breast cancer. Some clones in this sample may be carry-over from other donors' samples.

At least ten counts were recorded for this clonotype. The V gene is TRBV29-1, the J gene TRBJ1-4; D is uncertain. V was cut by 6 bases and J by 7 bases, with 9 bases left in between. The CDR3 is made up of 11 amino acids. Germline values: CDR1 SQVTM, CDR2 ANQGSEA. CDR3 sequence reads: CSVGVGEKLFF. CDR3 sequence (DNA): TGCAGCGTCGGGGTGGGTGAAAAACTGTTTTTT.

The sample holds a few counts of this clonotype. V gene TRBV12-3 or TRBV12-4 combines with J gene TRBJ1-1; possible D gene TRBD1, 5 bases. Trimming took 6 bases from V and 7 from J, leaving 15 bases between them. This CDR3 comprises 13 residues. DNA of the CDR3: TGTGCCAGCAGCATCGCACACGACAGTGAAGCTTTCTTT. Protein sequence: CASSIAHDSEAFF.

There are many counts of this clonotype. V and J are TRBV5-1 and TRBJ2-7; D ambiguous. CDR1 is SGHRS and CDR2 is YFSETQ in the germline V gene. This CDR3 is built from 16 residues. Trimming pared 4 bases from V and 2 bases from J, leaving 19 bases between. Written as DNA, the CDR3 is TGCGCCAGCAGCCTGTCCCTATCATCCATTCCCTACGAGCAGTACTTC. Residues: CASSLSLSSIPYEQYF.

This chain links TRBV14 with TRBJ2-2, with 7 bases fitting TRBD1. V gave up 1 base and J gave up 0 bases; unmatched junction bases: 5. The CDR3 is made up of 17 amino acids. CDR1 is SGHDN, CDR2 FVKESK, per germline. This chain's CDR3 is CASSQGQGCANTGELFF. CDR3 DNA sequence: TGTGCCAGCAGCCAAGGACAGGGCTGTGCGAACACCGGGGAGCTGTTTTTT.

This clonotype was detected ten times or more. The chain has TRBV11-3 and TRBJ1-6; tentative D call: TRBD1 (5 bases). The CDR3 has 15 amino acids. V lost 4 bases, J lost 10 bases, and 17 bases lay in between. CDR1 and CDR2 (germline): SGHNT, YENEEA. CDR3 loop: CASSSLTGGGSPLHF. The CDR3 DNA sequence: TGTGCCAGCAGCTCTCTCACGGGGGGAGGGTCACCCCTCCACTTT. Based on the CDR3 plus reference TRBV11-3 and TRBJ1-6, the full variable domain is EAGVVQSPRYKIIEKKQPVAFWCNPISGHNTLYWYLQNLGQGPELLIRYENEEAVDDSQLPKDRFSAERLKGVDSTLKIQPAELGDSAVYLCASSSLTGGGSPLHFGNGTRLTVT.

At least ten counts were recorded for this clonotype. The chain combines TRBV4-3 with TRBJ2-3, with 8 bases identical to TRBD2. Germline V lookup: CDR1 LGHNA, CDR2 YSLEER. With 2 bases clipped from V and 5 bases from J, the junction kept 12 bases outside the gene matches. The CDR3 loop spans 17 amino acids. The CDR3 spells CASSQSSGSSGLDTQYF. CDR3 coding DNA: TGCGCCAGCAGCCAAAGTTCAGGGTCTAGCGGGTTAGATACGCAGTATTTT.

The CDR3 DNA reads TGTGCCAGCGAGCAATCTAGCGGGACAGGGAGTGGTAGCAATCAGCCCCAGCATTTT. Translation: CASEQSSGTGSGSNQPQHF. This rearrangement joins TRBV6-2 or TRBV6-3 to TRBJ1-5, with TRBD1 matching over 9 bases. The CDR3 spans 19 residues. CDR1 and CDR2 (germline): MNHEY, SVGEGT. The junction had 17 bases not matched to a gene; V was cut back by 8 bases and J by 0 bases.

Details on this clonotype: The junction departs from the called germline gene at one end, perhaps through a read error. The gene calls are TRBV3-1 and TRBJ2-7, with 8 bases lining up with TRBD2. This CDR3 comprises 16 residues. CDR1 is LGHDT and CDR2 is YNNKEL in the germline V gene (reference sequence). CDR3 in amino acids: CAGSPVRGAGAFEQYF. The DNA of the CDR3 is TGTGCCGGCAGCCCGGTGAGAGGAGCGGGAGCTTTTGAGCAGTACTTC.

In its sample, this clonotype was seen many times. Written as DNA, the CDR3 is TGTGCCAGCAGCGTAGTGGCTGGGGCCAACGTCCTGACTTTC. Protein sequence: CASSVVAGANVLTF. V gene TRBV9 combines with J gene TRBJ2-6; D not resolved. Trimming shortened V by 0 bases and J by 2 bases, and 3 bases separated the two germline ends. Looked up from germline, CDR1 is SGDLS and CDR2 is YYNGEE. The CDR3 spans 14 residues.

The V and J genes are TRBV20-1 and TRBJ2-5; 10 positions match TRBD2. The V and J ends lost 1 base and 5 bases, in that order; junction bases with no gene match: 1. Germline loops: CDR1 DFQATT, CDR2 SNEGSKA (reference sequence). The CDR3 covers 13 residues. CDR3 nucleotide sequence: TGCAGTGCTAGAGCTAGCGGGAGTGAGACCCAGTACTTC. Translating it yields CSARASGSETQYF.

Only one count was recorded for this clonotype. The CDR3 here is CASSISSGTNSPLHF. CDR3 nucleotides: TGTGCCAGTAGTATCTCTAGCGGGACTAATTCACCCCTCCACTTT. The chain has TRBV19 and TRBJ1-6; D is perhaps TRBD1 (5 bases). With 3 bases removed from V and 6 bases from J, the gap between germline ends came to 12 bases. Looked up from germline, CDR1 is LNHDA and CDR2 is SQIVND (reference sequence). The CDR3 has 15 residues.

In the case of this clonotype: A single base separates this from a much larger clone, so it may be a read error. The genes are TRBV20-1 and TRBJ2-7, with D unresolved. The J call may be mistaken, given a closer DNA end match to TRBJ2-1. Germline V gene lookup returns CDR1 DFQATT and CDR2 SNEGSKA (reference sequence). The CDR3 length is 11 residues. CDR3 DNA: TGCAGTGCTAGGGTCAACTACGAGCAGTTCTTC. Protein sequence: CSARVNYEQFF.

The chain couples TRBV2 to TRBJ2-5; 9 bases agree with TRBD1. Germline CDR1 SNHLY, CDR2 FYNNEI. J lost 5 bases, V lost 4 bases, and 11 bases had no gene match. The length of the CDR3 is 16 residues. The CDR3 nucleotides are TGTGCCAGCAGTGGGACAGGGGAGAGACGCGGGGAGACCCAGTACTTC. This gives the protein CASSGTGERRGETQYF.

This clonotype has ten or more counts. The chain links TRBV20-1 to TRBJ2-2, with 14 bases identical to TRBD2. V lost 6 bases, J lost 6 bases, and 12 bases stayed unmatched. The CDR3 has 17 amino acids. Germline CDR1 reads DFQATT; CDR2 reads SNEGSKA (reference sequence). CDR3 loop: CSAKGTSGRGLAGELFF. The CDR3 coding sequence is TGCAGTGCGAAAGGGACTAGCGGGAGAGGTTTAGCCGGGGAGCTGTTTTTT.

This clonotype appeared many times. V usage is TRBV20-1 and J usage is TRBJ2-1, with unresolved D. CDR1 is DFQATT and CDR2 is SNEGSKA in the germline V gene (reference sequence). V lost 6 bases and J lost 5, with 20 bases in between. This CDR3 spans 15 amino acids. The CDR3 nucleotides read TGCAGTGCCTTGTTCTCTAGTGTTCCCCACAATGAGCAGTTCTTC. Its translation is CSALFSSVPHNEQFF.

This clonotype was picked up many times. This sequence joins TRBV20-1 and TRBJ1-5; TRBD1 might be the D (6 bases). CDR1 and CDR2 (germline): DFQATT, SNEGSKA (reference sequence). The CDR3 has 15 residues. Trimming shortened V by 3 bases and J by 3 bases, and 15 bases separated the two germline ends. CDR3 sequence: CSASWGAGNNQPQHF. The CDR3, as DNA: TGCAGTGCTAGTTGGGGGGCAGGAAACAATCAGCCCCAGCATTTT.

The gene calls are TRBV10-3 and TRBJ2-6; no clear D. The CDR3 has 16 amino acids. CDR1 ENHRY and CDR2 SYGVKD come from the germline V gene. Trimming cost V 2 bases and J 2 bases, with 10 bases left between them. CDR3 nucleotide sequence: TGTGCCATCAGTGAGGAGTCTGGGGCTGGGGCCAACGTCCTGACTTTC. Protein: CAISEESGAGANVLTF.

This clonotype came up many times. This sequence joins TRBV7-3 and TRBJ2-2, with D uncertain. Trimming took 5 bases from V and 0 from J, leaving 16 bases between them. Germline V lookup: CDR1 SGHTA, CDR2 FQGTGA. CDR3 length: 17 residues. CDR3 protein: CASSPKILRPNTGELFF. CDR3 bases: TGTGCCAGCAGCCCTAAGATCTTAAGACCGAACACCGGGGAGCTGTTTTTT.

This clonotype was recorded many times. The genes are TRBV29-1 and TRBJ2-5; TRBD2 matches at 12 bases. Looked up from germline, CDR1 is SQVTM and CDR2 is ANQGSEA. The CDR3 length is 17 residues. V shed 3 bases, J shed 0 bases, and the junction held 8 bases outside the gene matches. The chain's CDR3 is CSVEAGLAGPNQETQYF. The CDR3 DNA follows: TGCAGCGTTGAGGCGGGACTAGCGGGCCCCAACCAAGAGACCCAGTACTTC.

This chain links TRBV9 with TRBJ1-1, with 9 bases identical to TRBD1. Trimming at V came to 3 bases and at J to 3 bases, leaving 6 bases not matched to a gene. The CDR3 totals 15 residues. The germline V gene has CDR1 SGDLS and CDR2 YYNGEE. This chain's CDR3 is CASSARTGVYTEAFF. CDR3 nucleotide sequence: TGTGCCAGCAGCGCCCGGACAGGGGTGTACACTGAAGCTTTCTTT.

With regard to this clonotype: A much bigger clone sits one base away, suggesting this may be a read error. V is TRBV7-2 and J is TRBJ2-2, with a possible D match to TRBD2 (5 bases). Trimming removed 5 bases at V and 4 bases at J, with 14 bases between. CDR1 and CDR2 from the germline V gene are SGHTA and FQGNSA. This CDR3 comprises 15 residues. CDR3 in amino acids: CASSLPSGFTGELFF. As DNA, the CDR3 is TGTGCCAGCAGCCTCCCATCGGGGTTCACCGGGGAGCTGTTTTTT.

This clonotype was recorded at least ten times. The CDR3 DNA sequence: TGTGCCAGCAGGGGGACAGGCTATAGCAATCAGCCCCAGCATTTT. Its protein product is CASRGTGYSNQPQHF. The rearrangement uses TRBV6-1 and TRBJ1-5; 8 positions agree with TRBD1. Trimming at V came to 6 bases and at J to 0 bases, leaving 4 bases not matched to a gene. The CDR3 is 15 residues long. Per the germline V gene, CDR1 is MNHNS and CDR2 is SASEGT.

Note on this clonotype: At one end the junction does not follow the germline gene, possibly because of a read error. The rearrangement joins TRBV20-1 to TRBJ2-2, with 7 bases identical to TRBD2. CDR3 size: 13 residues. Germline V lookup: CDR1 DFQATT, CDR2 SNEGSKA (reference sequence). CDR3 in amino acids: CSARAGFSGALFF. CDR3 sequence (DNA): TGCAGTGCTAGAGCGGGTTTCAGCGGGGCGCTGTTTTTT.

In this sample, this clonotype turned up a few times. The chain employs TRBV12-3 or TRBV12-4 and TRBJ1-1, with unresolved D. Trimming removed 3 bases from V and 1 base from J, with 6 bases in between. This CDR3 is 13 amino acids long. This CDR3 is CASSFHGNTEAFF. The CDR3 nucleotides read TGTGCCAGCAGTTTTCATGGGAACACTGAAGCTTTCTTT.

Regarding this clonotype: A much more abundant neighbour one base away suggests this may be a read error. This chain connects TRBV9 to TRBJ2-1; D gene unclear. CDR1 is SGDLS and CDR2 is YYNGEE in the germline V gene. The CDR3 covers 16 residues. This CDR3 reads CASSHIAMDRANAQFF. The CDR3 region has the DNA TGTGCCAGCAGCCACATAGCTATGGATCGGGCTAATGCGCAGTTCTTC.

The J gene is TRBJ1-1, the V gene TRBV7-9; D not certain. Germline CDR1 reads SEHNR; CDR2 reads FQNEAQ (reference sequence). This CDR3 is 11 amino acids long. With 8 bases removed from V and 0 bases from J, the gap between germline ends came to 4 bases. The CDR3 coding sequence is TGTGCCAGCCAGTTGAACACTGAAGCTTTCTTT. The encoded protein is CASQLNTEAFF.

This clonotype was counted once. At one end the junction does not follow the germline gene, possibly because of a read error. J is TRBJ1-1 and V is TRBV24-1; no definite D call. CDR3 length: 15 amino acids. Germline CDR1 and CDR2: KGHDR and SFDVKD. CDR3 amino acids: CATGDGRAGNTEAFF. The DNA of the CDR3 is TGTGCCACCGGTGATGGGCGGGCTGGGAACACTGAAGCTTTCTTT.

This clonotype was seen many times. The chain combines TRBV10-3 with TRBJ2-7, with 13 bases matching TRBD2. The CDR3 consists of 17 residues. V lost 0 bases, J lost 6 bases, and 8 bases stayed unmatched. The germline V gene has CDR1 ENHRY and CDR2 SYGVKD. Here the CDR3 reads CAISESRPGLAGFEQYF. CDR3 coding DNA: TGTGCCATCAGTGAGTCGAGGCCGGGACTAGCGGGATTCGAGCAGTACTTC.

This clonotype was recorded at least ten times. This CDR3 reads CSAWTSGMVNEQFF. The CDR3 DNA reads TGCAGTGCTTGGACTAGCGGGATGGTCAATGAGCAGTTCTTC. The gene calls are TRBV20-1 and TRBJ2-1; 12 nucleotides match TRBD2. Per the germline V gene, CDR1 is DFQATT and CDR2 is SNEGSKA (reference sequence). J lost 6 bases, V lost 5 bases, and 5 bases had no gene match. This CDR3 spans 14 amino acids.

This clonotype was seen only once. The chain combines TRBV6-5 with TRBJ1-5; D might be TRBD1 (5 bases). Deletions cut 5 bases from V and 6 bases from J, with 17 bases between. The CDR3 loop spans 15 amino acids. The germline CDR1 and CDR2 sequences are MNHEY and SVGAGI. This CDR3 reads CASSPRQFPSQPQHF. The CDR3 DNA is TGTGCCAGCAGTCCCCGACAGTTCCCCAGTCAGCCCCAGCATTTT.

This clonotype was picked up many times. V gene TRBV19 combines with J gene TRBJ2-3, with a weak D call TRBD1 (5 bases). Trimming removed 6 bases at V and 0 bases at J, with 19 bases between. Germline values: CDR1 LNHDA, CDR2 SQIVND (reference sequence). The CDR3 consists of 17 residues. CDR3 loop: CASRGLVGSTSTDTQYF. CDR3 coding DNA: TGTGCCAGTAGGGGGCTGGTGGGGTCGACTAGCACAGATACGCAGTATTTT.

This clonotype was counted ten times or more. The V gene is TRBV7-8, the J gene TRBJ2-7; D gene unclear. CDR1 and CDR2 from the germline V gene are SGHVS and FQNEAQ. The length of the CDR3 is 12 residues. Trimming shortened V by 0 bases and J by 7 bases, and 7 bases separated the two germline ends. The CDR3 DNA reads TGTGCCAGCAGCTTAGCGGCGGAAGAGCAGTACTTC. It yields the protein CASSLAAEEQYF. Filled out from reference TRBV7-8 and TRBJ2-7, the complete variable domain reads GAGVSQSPRYKVAKRGQDVALRCDPISGHVSLFWYQQALGQGPEFLTYFQNEAQLDKSGLPSDRFFAERPEGSVSTLKIQRTQQEDSAVYLCASSLAAEEQYFGPGTRLTVT.